This TCR beta chain was captured in a study of shared clonotypes between healthy human individuals. The wider study: Three plates were used per donor for CD4 naive, three for CD4 memory, two for CD8 naive and one for CD8 memory.

Naive-designated CD8 cells lacked CD45RO, were positively enriched for CCR7, and omitted terminally differentiated effector memory CD45RA+ cells. Findings and caveats of the study: It was the non-shared clonotypes that had lower generation probabilities than clonotypes shared by all four donors.

In replicate PCRs of sorted subsets, approximately 200 ng DNA, about 30,000 T cell genomes, was used. Sequenced by immunoSEQ multiplex PCR; TCRdb stores in-frame clones only, minus some. The repertoire holds some 2 million clones, with about 95% as singletons. With respect to this clone: Its antigen is as yet unknown.

Trimming stripped 0 bases from V and 0 bases from J, with 9 bases between. The CDR3 sequence is 16 residues long. This sequence was found in a man aged 18 to 30 in good health. The V and J genes are TRBV23-1 and TRBJ1-3; TRBD1 might be the D (5 bases). TRBV23-1 has ORF status, its function being uncertain. Sequenced input: naive CD8+ T cells sorted from blood. The CDR3 loop reads CASSQSRTGSGNTIYF. The CDR3 coding sequence is TGCGCCAGCAGTCAATCAAGAACAGGCTCTGGAAACACCATATATTTT.